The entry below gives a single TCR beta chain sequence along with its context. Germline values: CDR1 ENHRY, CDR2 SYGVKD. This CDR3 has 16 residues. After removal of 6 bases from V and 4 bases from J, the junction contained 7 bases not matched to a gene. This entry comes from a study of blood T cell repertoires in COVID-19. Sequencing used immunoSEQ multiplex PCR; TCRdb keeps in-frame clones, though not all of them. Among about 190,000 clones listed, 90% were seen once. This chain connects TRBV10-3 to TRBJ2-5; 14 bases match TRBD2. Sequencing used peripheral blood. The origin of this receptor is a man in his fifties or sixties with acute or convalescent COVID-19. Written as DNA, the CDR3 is TGTGCCATCAGACCGGGACTAGCGGGAGTGGGAGAGACCCAGTACTTC. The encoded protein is CAIRPGLAGVGETQYF.